These 32 T cell receptor beta chains originate from one sample sequenced in a study of metastatic and nonmetastatic thyroid tumors. No treatment of any kind had been given to any patient before thyroid surgery. MiXCR re-clonotyped the PCR reads for TCRdb. The sample records around 25,000 clones, around 24% being singletons. Source material: blood. All receptors derive from a female donor with papillary thyroid cancer or a benign thyroid nodule (not recorded which). Some clones in this sample may be carry-over from other donors' samples.

This clone was detected only once. The same CDR3 is also encoded by other DNA sequences in this sample. The J gene is TRBJ1-5, the V gene TRBV4-2; no clear D. With 0 bases removed from V and 4 bases from J, the gap between germline ends came to 10 bases. This CDR3 region has 15 residues. Germline V gene data show CDR1 as LGHNA and CDR2 as YNFKEQ. The CDR3 loop is CASSQDGQINQPQHF. CDR3 nucleotides: TGTGCCAGCAGCCAAGACGGGCAGATAAATCAGCCCCAGCATTTT.

Regarding this clone: One junction end does not reproduce the germline sequence, and a read error may be involved. The J gene is TRBJ2-3, the V gene TRBV11-1; 9 bases align to TRBD2. CDR1 and CDR2 from the germline V gene are SGHAT and FQDESV (reference sequence). This CDR3 spans 15 amino acids. The CDR3 sequence is CASSPRGLAADTRYF. CDR3 nucleotides: TGTGCCAGCAGCCCGCGGGGACTAGCTGCAGATACGCGGTATTTT.

V and J are TRBV30 and TRBJ1-5; no definite D call. Germline CDR1 reads GTSNPN; CDR2 reads SVGIG (reference sequence). The CDR3 sequence is 17 residues long. V was cut by 2 bases and J by 5 bases, with 22 bases left in between. The CDR3 nucleotides read TGTGCCTGGAGTCTGCCCACTAAAGTCGTGAACCATCAGCCCCAGCATTTT. It translates to CAWSLPTKVVNHQPQHF.

This clone was seen at least ten times. The CDR3 coding sequence is TGTGCCAGCGAAGGGGACCGCAGGGGCTACACCTTC. Amino acid sequence: CASEGDRRGYTF. The V gene is TRBV6-1, the J gene TRBJ1-2; the D gene is possibly TRBD1 (5 bases). The CDR3 is 12 amino acids. Trimming cost V 8 bases and J 8 bases, with 15 bases left between them. Germline V CDR1 and CDR2: MNHNS, SASEGT.

On this clone itself: This same CDR3 is encoded by further DNA sequences in the sample. V is TRBV2 and J is TRBJ1-2; TRBD1 is a possible D gene (6 bases). The ends were cut back, 1 base at V and 5 bases at J, with 14 bases in the middle. Germline CDR1 and CDR2: SNHLY and FYNNEI. The CDR3 is 15 residues long. DNA for the CDR3: TGTGCCAGCAGTGAAGATAGGGGGGCGGTATATGGCTACACCTTC. Residues: CASSEDRGAVYGYTF.

About this clone: With a much larger clone just one base away, this may be a read error. Other DNA sequences in this specimen translate into the identical CDR3. The chain recombines TRBV5-5 with TRBJ2-5; D is unclear. V shed 8 bases and J shed 2 bases, with 13 bases lying between them. Germline CDR1 reads SGHKS; CDR2 reads YYEKEE (reference sequence). CDR3 length equals 13 residues. CDR3 in DNA: TGTGCCAGTAGCCACAGCGCTCAAGAGACCCAGTACTTC. Amino acid sequence: CASSHSAQETQYF.

The chain links TRBV5-1 to TRBJ1-6; maybe TRBD1 (5 bases). CDR1 and CDR2 (germline): SGHRS, YFSETQ. Deletions cut 0 bases from V and 5 bases from J, with 18 bases between. The CDR3 has 18 amino acids. In DNA form, the CDR3 reads TGCGCCAGCAGCTTGGGTTCTAACGGGGCAGGGCATAATTCACCCCTCCACTTT. This gives the protein CASSLGSNGAGHNSPLHF.

This clone has at least ten counts. The V and J genes are TRBV5-6 and TRBJ2-1; TRBD2 aligns across 11 bases. V lost 0 bases to trimming and J lost 6 bases; unmatched junction nucleotides: 2. Germline V gene lookup returns CDR1 SGHDT and CDR2 YYEEEE. This CDR3 region has 15 residues. The CDR3 is CASSLGLAGFNEQFF. CDR3 in DNA: TGTGCCAGCAGCTTGGGACTAGCGGGATTCAATGAGCAGTTCTTC.

This clone showed up just a few times. The chain combines TRBV10-3 with TRBJ2-6; D unresolved. The V gene lost 9 bases and the J gene lost 2 bases, with 8 bases spanning the gap. The CDR3 length is 13 residues. The germline V gene has CDR1 ENHRY and CDR2 SYGVKD. The CDR3 reads CAMSKTGANVLTF. The CDR3 coding sequence is TGTGCCATGTCAAAAACTGGGGCCAACGTCCTGACTTTC.

There are many counts of this clone. The chain employs TRBV10-3 and TRBJ1-2; D is ambiguous. V lost 3 bases and J lost 6, with 14 bases in between. CDR1 ENHRY and CDR2 SYGVKD come from the germline V gene. CDR3 length equals 14 residues. DNA for the CDR3: TGTGCCATCAGTGAAGCCGGGCCGGTGCATGGCTACACCTTC. Its protein is CAISEAGPVHGYTF.

The V and J genes are TRBV2 and TRBJ1-4; TRBD1 is a possible D gene (5 bases). Looked up from germline, CDR1 is SNHLY and CDR2 is FYNNEI. The CDR3 is 16 amino acids. V was trimmed by 6 bases and J by 7 bases, leaving 21 bases between them. CDR3 sequence reads: CASRMLGEAGGEKLFF. CDR3 sequence (DNA): TGTGCCAGCAGGATGTTGGGGGAGGCTGGGGGTGAAAAACTGTTTTTT.

This clone was seen more than once but under ten times. The chain employs TRBV28 and TRBJ2-7, with TRBD2 identical over 9 bases. The CDR3 covers 16 residues. Germline V gene sequence: CDR1 MDHEN, CDR2 SYDVKM. V lost 4 bases and J lost 5; bases outside the gene matches: 12. The CDR3 sequence is CASSSPLAGVVDEQYF. In DNA form, the CDR3 reads TGTGCCAGCAGTTCCCCCTTAGCGGGAGTGGTCGACGAGCAGTACTTC.

The chain joins TRBV12-5 to TRBJ2-1; D uncertain. CDR3 length equals 15 residues. V was clipped by 2 bases and J by 8 bases, with 16 bases between them. Germline assignment: CDR1 LGHNT and CDR2 FRNRAP. This CDR3 is CASGLRTLAVYEQFF. In DNA form, the CDR3 reads TGTGCTAGTGGTTTGCGTACACTGGCTGTGTATGAGCAGTTCTTC. Drawing the rest from reference TRBV12-5 and TRBJ2-1, the complete variable domain is DARVTQTPRHKVTEMGQEVTMRCQPILGHNTVFWYRQTMMQGLELLAYFRNRAPLDDSGMPKDRFSAEMPDATLATLKIQPSEPRDSAVYFCASGLRTLAVYEQFFGPGTRLTVL.

This clone was counted at least ten times. The genes are TRBV30 and TRBJ2-1; a possible D gene is TRBD2 (5 bases). Germline V CDR1 and CDR2: GTSNPN, SVGIG (reference sequence). V dropped 5 bases and J dropped 4 bases, with 18 bases sitting between them. The CDR3 covers 15 residues. CDR3 nucleotide sequence: TGTGCCTGGCGACAACTAGGTTTGGGGTACAATGAGCAGTTCTTC. It specifies CAWRQLGLGYNEQFF.

The V and J genes are TRBV25-1 and TRBJ1-2, with D perhaps TRBD1 (5 bases). Deletions cut 2 bases from V and 8 bases from J, with 12 bases between. The CDR3 runs 13 residues. In germline, CDR1 is MGHDK, CDR2 SYGVNS. For the CDR3, the DNA is TGTGCCAGCAGTGAAGGGGGGGAGACCGGCTACACCTTC. Protein sequence: CASSEGGETGYTF.

J is TRBJ1-5 and V is TRBV6-1; the match to TRBD1 covers 7 bases. This CDR3 region has 15 residues. V trimming: 1 base; J trimming: 7 bases; junction bases outside the gene matches: 7. In germline, CDR1 is MNHNS, CDR2 SASEGT. The chain's CDR3 is CASSEEASGGQPQHF. CDR3 coding DNA: TGTGCCAGCAGTGAAGAGGCGTCAGGGGGGCAGCCCCAGCATTTT.

This clone was counted many times. The V and J genes are TRBV5-1 and TRBJ1-1; tentatively, D is TRBD1 (6 bases). The CDR3 consists of 15 residues. Per germline, CDR1 SGHRS and CDR2 YFSETQ. V dropped 2 bases and J dropped 4 bases, with 15 bases sitting between them. CDR3 sequence: CASSLQGEGRTEAFF. The CDR3 DNA is TGCGCCAGCAGCTTACAGGGAGAAGGGCGCACTGAAGCTTTCTTT.

The table lists this clone with many counts. The chain combines TRBV19 with TRBJ2-3, with D tentatively TRBD1 (7 bases). Between the trimmed V and J ends, which lost 3 bases and 1 base, there was a span of 26 bases. The germline gives CDR1 LNHDA, CDR2 SQIVND (reference sequence). CDR3 size: 20 residues. The CDR3 here is CASSIRAGGSGDLRTDTQYF. In DNA, the CDR3 is TGTGCCAGTAGTATTCGTGCAGGGGGGTCGGGGGACCTCCGCACAGATACGCAGTATTTT. Filled out from reference TRBV19 and TRBJ2-3, the complete variable domain reads DGGITQSPKYLFRKEGQNVTLSCEQNLNHDAMYWYRQDPGQGLRLIYYSQIVNDFQKGDIAEGYSVSREKKESFPLTVTSAQKNPTAFYLCASSIRAGGSGDLRTDTQYFGPGTRLTVL.

This clone came up a few times. V gene TRBV2 combines with J gene TRBJ1-1, with TRBD1 as a possible D gene (6 bases). Between the trimmed V and J ends, which lost 5 bases and 5 bases, there was a span of 12 bases. The CDR3 runs to 13 residues. Germline values: CDR1 SNHLY, CDR2 FYNNEI. The CDR3 DNA reads TGTGCCAGCAGTTCCTCTAGGGGGACTGAAGCTTTCTTT. This translates into CASSSSRGTEAFF.

The rearrangement joins TRBV4-1 to TRBJ2-1; D ambiguous. Trimming cost V 0 bases and J 5 bases, with 5 bases left between them. Germline loops: CDR1 MGHRA, CDR2 YSYEKL. The CDR3 totals 13 residues. CDR3 region: CASSQDFNNEQFF. In nucleotides, the CDR3 is TGCGCCAGCAGCCAAGATTTTAACAATGAGCAGTTCTTC.

This chain uses TRBV19 with TRBJ1-3; D unclear. The CDR3 length is 14 residues. Trimming pared 7 bases from V and 0 bases from J, leaving 10 bases between. Germline V gene sequence: CDR1 LNHDA, CDR2 SQIVND (reference sequence). CDR3 nucleotide sequence: TGTGCCAGTAAAGGCAGTTTCTCTGGAAACACCATATATTTT. Its protein is CASKGSFSGNTIYF.

This clone has a count of ten or more. This sequence joins TRBV4-1 and TRBJ2-7; D ambiguous. Trimming shortened V by 1 base and J by 2 bases, and 6 bases separated the two germline ends. The CDR3 sequence is 13 residues long. CDR1 and CDR2 (germline): MGHRA, YSYEKL. CDR3 nucleotide sequence: TGCGCCAGCAGCCAAGTCCCCCCCTACGAGCAGTACTTC. Protein: CASSQVPPYEQYF.

There are a few counts of this clone. The chain carries TRBV28 and TRBJ2-7; TRBD2 aligns across 14 bases. The germline gives CDR1 MDHEN, CDR2 SYDVKM. The V segment lost 4 bases and the J segment 4 bases; nucleotides outside the gene matches: 12. The CDR3 runs to 18 residues. CDR3: CASSSTRTSGRFGYEQYF. CDR3 coding DNA: TGTGCCAGCAGTTCTACCCGGACTAGCGGGAGGTTCGGGTACGAGCAGTACTTC.

By share of the sample, this clone is medium-sized (0.01 to 0.1%). The rearrangement links TRBV6-1 to TRBJ2-7, with 7 bases aligning to TRBD2. CDR3 length: 15 residues. The V gene end was trimmed by 2 bases and the J gene end by 2 bases; junction bases not matched to a gene: 6. CDR1 and CDR2 (germline): MNHNS, SASEGT. DNA of the CDR3: TGTGCCAGCAGTGAATACCAGCGGGAACCCTACGAGCAGTACTTC. Translating it yields CASSEYQREPYEQYF.

The rearrangement links TRBV13 to TRBJ2-2; 9 bases align to TRBD1. From germline, CDR1 is PRHDT and CDR2 FYEKMQ (reference sequence). This CDR3 has 16 amino acids. V was clipped by 6 bases and J by 5 bases; unmatched bases: 10. The CDR3 region has the DNA TGTGCCAGCAGACTTCGTGGGACAGGGAGAACCGGGGAGCTGTTTTTT. Its protein product is CASRLRGTGRTGELFF.

This clone was seen a single time. The chain carries TRBV7-2 and TRBJ2-6; D is unclear. CDR3 size: 15 residues. Germline-derived CDR1 and CDR2 are SGHTA and FQGNSA. V lost 2 bases and J 2 bases, leaving 7 bases between the germline ends. The CDR3 here is CASSLWAAGANVLTF. The CDR3 bases are TGTGCCAGCAGCTTATGGGCAGCTGGGGCCAACGTCCTGACTTTC.

This clone was counted many times. A much larger clone differs from this one at a single base, so this may be a read error. Other nucleotide sequences from this sample produce the same CDR3. This chain's CDR3 is CASSLFSGELFF. The CDR3 nucleotides are TGTGCCAGCAGTCTATTCTCCGGGGAGCTGTTTTTT. The chain carries TRBV28 and TRBJ2-2; D unclear. Deletions cut 5 bases from V and 6 bases from J, with 7 bases between. The CDR3 contains 12 residues. From germline, CDR1 is MDHEN and CDR2 SYDVKM.

By share, this clone counts as medium-sized (0.01 to 0.1%). The rearrangement links TRBV19 to TRBJ2-3, with D unclear. CDR1 LNHDA and CDR2 SQIVND come from the germline V gene (reference sequence). The CDR3 covers 14 residues. With 5 bases removed from V and 3 bases from J, the gap between germline ends came to 12 bases. This CDR3 reads CASSPGFQTDTQYF. As DNA, the CDR3 is TGTGCCAGTAGTCCCGGGTTCCAGACAGATACGCAGTATTTT.

This clone was seen a single time. This rearrangement joins TRBV5-1 to TRBJ2-1; 9 bases are a match to TRBD2. CDR3 length: 16 amino acids. V was pared by 4 bases and J by 4 bases, with 9 bases of the junction left unmatched. Germline V gene sequence: CDR1 SGHRS, CDR2 YFSETQ. CDR3 region: CASSPGAGGTYNEQFF. CDR3 coding DNA: TGCGCCAGCAGCCCTGGAGCGGGGGGCACTTACAATGAGCAGTTCTTC. Full variable domain (rest looked up from reference TRBV5-1 and TRBJ2-1): KAGVTQTPRYLIKTRGQQVTLSCSPISGHRSVSWYQQTPGQGLQFLFEYFSETQRNKGNFPGRFSGRQFSNSRSEMNVSTLELGDSALYLCASSPGAGGTYNEQFFGPGTRLTVL.

For this clone: With a much larger clone just one base away, this may be a read error. The V call is TRBV6-1, the J call TRBJ2-1; a possible D gene is TRBD2 (5 bases). This CDR3 is built from 12 residues. The germline V gene encodes CDR1 MNHNS and CDR2 SASEGT. The CDR3 protein is CAISLSAGEQFF. The CDR3 DNA follows: TGTGCCATCAGTTTGTCCGCGGGTGAGCAGTTCTTC.

This clone was counted between two and nine times. The junction departs from germline at one end; a sequencing error may be responsible. The chain combines TRBV10-3 with TRBJ1-6; D gene unclear. CDR1 is ENHRY, CDR2 SYGVKD, per germline. The CDR3 sequence is 14 residues long. The CDR3, as DNA: TGTGCCATCGGGCCCCAGGCTGGGAATTCACGCCTCCACTTT. Translating gives CAIGPQAGNSRLHF.

This clone counts as medium-sized. This rearrangement joins TRBV20-1 to TRBJ1-2, with 8 nucleotides matching TRBD1. Trimming cost V 5 bases and J 1 base; bases outside gene matches: 3. Germline values: CDR1 DFQATT, CDR2 SNEGSKA (reference sequence). The CDR3 has 13 residues. The DNA for the CDR3 is TGCAGTGCTTACAGGGGGTTTAACTATGGCTACACCTTC. It is translated as CSAYRGFNYGYTF.